Shown below are 17 T cell receptor beta chains from a single sample sequenced in a study of CD8 T cells in Susac syndrome. RNA was extracted with the RNeasy kit, and a quantity of roughly 0.5 to 1 ug was reverse transcribed using random hexamers. Each CDR3 protein gets one entry after TCRdb re-called the immunoSEQ multiplex PCR reads with MiXCR. The table has about 83,000 distinct CDR3 sequences, about 96% seen once. Sequences were obtained from CD8+ T cells from PBMCs. The receptors stem from a human donor with Susac syndrome.

This clonotype was counted once. The chain recombines TRBV29-1 with TRBJ2-5, with a weak D call TRBD1 (6 bases). Germline loops: CDR1 SQVTM, CDR2 ANQGSEA. This CDR3 has 16 amino acids. Trimming stripped 6 bases from V and 1 base from J, with 21 bases between. The DNA of the CDR3 is TGCAGCGTGGTGAGGGTGCAGGGGAGTCTCCAAGAGACCCAGTACTTC. Translation gives CSVVRVQGSLQETQYF.

The DNA for the CDR3 is TGTGCCAGCTATTCGGGAAGGAGCTCCTACGAGCAGTACGTC. As protein: CASYSGRSSYEQYV. The chain has TRBV2 and TRBJ2-7; D is possibly TRBD2 (5 bases). The CDR3 covers 14 residues. V shed 8 bases and J shed 0 bases, with 14 bases lying between them. Germline lookup yields CDR1 SNHLY and CDR2 FYNNEI.

V usage is TRBV6-1 and J usage is TRBJ2-7, with D possibly matching TRBD1 (6 bases). The CDR3 runs to 16 residues. The ends were cut back, 6 bases at V and 3 bases at J, with 21 bases in the middle. CDR1 and CDR2 from the germline V gene are MNHNS and SASEGT. CDR3: CASSHPPGHPLYEQYF. CDR3 nucleotides: TGTGCCAGCAGCCACCCACCGGGACACCCACTCTACGAGCAGTACTTC.

The chain couples TRBV18 to TRBJ2-6; no definite D call. Trimming removed 4 bases at V and 2 bases at J, with 6 bases between. The length of the CDR3 is 14 residues. Germline V lookup: CDR1 KGHSH, CDR2 LQKENI. This CDR3 reads CASSLDTGANVLTF. CDR3 nucleotide sequence: TGTGCCAGCTCACTCGATACTGGGGCCAACGTCCTGACTTTC. Using reference TRBV18 and TRBJ2-6 for the parts outside the CDR3, the full variable domain is NAGVMQNPRHLVRRRGQEARLRCSPMKGHSHVYWYRQLPEEGLKFMVYLQKENIIDESGMPKERFSAEFPKEGPSILRIQQVVRGDSAAYFCASSLDTGANVLTFGAGSRLTVL.

The chain couples TRBV2 to TRBJ2-2, with no clear D. This CDR3 comprises 16 residues. In germline, CDR1 is SNHLY, CDR2 FYNNEI. The ends were cut back, 3 bases at V and 1 base at J, with 12 bases in the middle. The CDR3 DNA reads as TGTGCCAGCAGTGACTCGCTCCACGTGAACACCGGGGAGCTGTTTTTT. Protein product: CASSDSLHVNTGELFF.

The rearrangement uses TRBV5-1 and TRBJ2-5, with a tentative D call TRBD2 (6 bases). The CDR3 is 13 residues long. The V end was cut by 0 bases, the J end by 5 bases, with 8 bases between. Germline V gives CDR1 SGHRS, CDR2 YFSETQ. The CDR3 reads CASSLAAGETQYF. The CDR3 region has the DNA TGCGCCAGCAGCTTGGCGGCGGGGGAGACCCAGTACTTC.

V is TRBV19 and J is TRBJ2-1, with unresolved D. CDR3 size: 13 residues. Germline assignment: CDR1 LNHDA and CDR2 SQIVND (reference sequence). V was trimmed by 7 bases and J by 4 bases, leaving 11 bases between them. The CDR3 DNA is TGTGCCAGTACGGGCACTTTTTACAATGAGCAGTTCTTC. This gives the protein CASTGTFYNEQFF. The full variable domain, its missing parts supplied by reference TRBV19 and TRBJ2-1, is DGGITQSPKYLFRKEGQNVTLSCEQNLNHDAMYWYRQDPGQGLRLIYYSQIVNDFQKGDIAEGYSVSREKKESFPLTVTSAQKNPTAFYLCASTGTFYNEQFFGPGTRLTVL.

The chain is built from TRBV7-6 and TRBJ2-5, with D maybe TRBD1 (6 bases). The CDR3 is 15 amino acids. Deletions cut 3 bases from V and 2 bases from J, with 13 bases between. CDR1 SGHVS and CDR2 FNYEAQ come from the germline V gene. In nucleotides, the CDR3 is TGTGCCAGCAGCTTGGGGGACATGGCTCAAGAGACCCAGTACTTC. This sequence encodes CASSLGDMAQETQYF.

The chain links TRBV4-3 to TRBJ1-1; D is ambiguous. The V gene lost 5 bases and the J gene lost 1 base, with 14 bases spanning the gap. CDR1 is LGHNA and CDR2 is YSLEER in the germline V gene. The CDR3 consists of 15 residues. This CDR3 is CASSTSDGANTEAFF. CDR3 DNA: TGCGCCAGCAGCACGTCGGACGGAGCGAACACTGAAGCTTTCTTT.

This clonotype was observed once. The V gene is TRBV29-1, the J gene TRBJ2-7; TRBD2 is a possible D gene (5 bases). Trimming left V 7 bases short and J 4 bases short, with 20 bases between. Germline V gene data show CDR1 as SQVTM and CDR2 as ANQGSEA. This CDR3 contains 14 residues. In nucleotides, the CDR3 is TGCAGCGCCCATTCCCGCGGGTGGGTGTACGAGCAGTACTTC. This translates into CSAHSRGWVYEQYF.

The V gene is TRBV7-9, the J gene TRBJ1-1; possibly TRBD1 for D (6 bases). CDR3 length: 13 residues. Trimming cost V 3 bases and J 5 bases, with 10 bases left between them. Germline V gene sequence: CDR1 SEHNR, CDR2 FQNEAQ (reference sequence). The CDR3 bases are TGTGCCAGCAGCTTCCCGGGGGCGACTGAAGCTTTCTTT. Its translation: CASSFPGATEAFF.

The chain combines TRBV20-1 with TRBJ2-5; D ambiguous. The germline gives CDR1 DFQATT, CDR2 SNEGSKA (reference sequence). This CDR3 region has 13 residues. V was shortened by 2 bases and J by 4 bases, with 11 bases between the two germline ends. The CDR3 DNA reads TGCAGTGCTAGACGAACAGTACGAGAGACCCAGTACTTC. This translates into CSARRTVRETQYF.

The chain carries TRBV20-1 and TRBJ2-7, with 7 bases aligning to TRBD2. This CDR3 spans 13 amino acids. Trimming removed 7 bases from V and 5 bases from J; junction bases left unmatched: 11. In germline, CDR1 is DFQATT, CDR2 SNEGSKA (reference sequence). CDR3 sequence: CSGVGEGPNEQYF. CDR3 coding DNA: TGCAGTGGGGTGGGGGAGGGCCCCAACGAGCAGTACTTC.

The V gene is TRBV28, the J gene TRBJ2-1; D is possibly TRBD2 (6 bases). V lost 0 bases, J lost 10 bases, and 7 bases lay in between. The length of the CDR3 is 12 residues. In germline, CDR1 is MDHEN, CDR2 SYDVKM. The CDR3 reads CASSLWGGEQFF. Written as DNA, the CDR3 is TGTGCCAGCAGTTTATGGGGAGGCGAGCAGTTCTTC. Full variable domain (outside the CDR3, taken from reference TRBV28 and TRBJ2-1): DVKVTQSSRYLVKRTGEKVFLECVQDMDHENMFWYRQDPGLGLRLIYFSYDVKMKEKGDIPEGYSVSREKKERFSLILESASTNQTSMYLCASSLWGGEQFFGPGTRLTVL.

The chain recombines TRBV29-1 with TRBJ1-5, with 10 bases lining up with TRBD1. CDR3 size: 13 residues. Germline CDR1 reads SQVTM; CDR2 reads ANQGSEA. The V gene end was trimmed by 6 bases and the J gene end by 7 bases; junction bases not matched to a gene: 6. The CDR3 bases are TGCAGCGTCTTGACAGGGGGCAGCCAGCCCCAGCATTTT. Its translation: CSVLTGGSQPQHF.

This sequence joins TRBV30 and TRBJ2-3, with TRBD2 matching 12 bases. CDR1 is GTSNPN and CDR2 is SVGIG in the germline V gene (reference sequence). V shed 0 bases and J 5 bases; nucleotides not matched to a gene: 3. The CDR3 is 15 residues long. The chain's CDR3 is CAWSVLAGGLDTQYF. The CDR3 coding sequence is TGTGCCTGGAGTGTTCTAGCGGGAGGGCTAGATACGCAGTATTTT.

This rearrangement joins TRBV5-1 to TRBJ2-5, with 10 bases fitting TRBD2. In germline, CDR1 is SGHRS, CDR2 YFSETQ. V dropped 3 bases and J dropped 2; count of bases not matched to a gene: 4. The length of the CDR3 is 15 residues. The DNA of the CDR3 is TGCGCCAGCAGCTCCTGGACTAGCGGACAAGAGACCCAGTACTTC. Translation gives CASSSWTSGQETQYF.